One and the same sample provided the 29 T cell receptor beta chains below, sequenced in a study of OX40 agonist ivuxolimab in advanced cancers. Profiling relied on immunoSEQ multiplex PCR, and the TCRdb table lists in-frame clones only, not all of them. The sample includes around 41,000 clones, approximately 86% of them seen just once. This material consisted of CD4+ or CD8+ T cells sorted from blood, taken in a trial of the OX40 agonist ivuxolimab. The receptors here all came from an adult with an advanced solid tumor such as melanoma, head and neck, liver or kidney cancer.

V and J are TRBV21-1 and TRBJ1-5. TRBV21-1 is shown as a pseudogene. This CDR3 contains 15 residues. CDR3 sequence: CASSKRESLNQPQHF. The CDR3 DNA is TGTGCCAGCAGCAAAAGGGAGTCCCTCAATCAGCCCCAGCATTTT.

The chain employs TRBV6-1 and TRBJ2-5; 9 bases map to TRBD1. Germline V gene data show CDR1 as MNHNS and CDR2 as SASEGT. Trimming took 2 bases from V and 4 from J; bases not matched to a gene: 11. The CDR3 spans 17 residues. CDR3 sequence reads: CASSESRYGTGSETQYF. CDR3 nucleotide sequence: TGTGCCAGCAGTGAATCGAGATACGGGACAGGGTCAGAGACCCAGTACTTC.

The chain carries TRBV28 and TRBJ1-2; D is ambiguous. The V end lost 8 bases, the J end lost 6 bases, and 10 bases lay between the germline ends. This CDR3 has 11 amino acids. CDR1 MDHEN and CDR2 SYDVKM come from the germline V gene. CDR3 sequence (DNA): TGTGCCAGCCCTTTCCTGAATGGCTACACCTTC. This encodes CASPFLNGYTF.

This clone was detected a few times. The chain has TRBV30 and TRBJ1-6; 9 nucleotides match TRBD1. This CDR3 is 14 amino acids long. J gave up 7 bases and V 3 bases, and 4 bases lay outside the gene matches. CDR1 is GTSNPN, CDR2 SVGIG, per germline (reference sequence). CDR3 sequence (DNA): TGTGCCTGGAGGGGCGGGACAGGGAATTCACCCCTCCACTTT. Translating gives CAWRGGTGNSPLHF. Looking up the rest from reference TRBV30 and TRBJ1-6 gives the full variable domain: SQTIHQWPATLVQPVGSPLSLECTVEGTSNPNLYWYRQAAGRGLQLLFYSVGIGQISSEVPQNLSASRPQDRQFILSSKKLLLSDSGFYLCAWRGGTGNSPLHFGNGTRLTVT.

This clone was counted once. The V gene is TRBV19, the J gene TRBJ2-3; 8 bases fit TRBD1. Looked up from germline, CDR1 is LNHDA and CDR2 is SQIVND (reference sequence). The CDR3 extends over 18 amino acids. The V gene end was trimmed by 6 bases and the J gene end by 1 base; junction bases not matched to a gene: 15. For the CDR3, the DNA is TGTGCCAGTAGAAACCGGGACAGGAGTCCGGGTGGCACAGATACGCAGTATTTT. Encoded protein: CASRNRDRSPGGTDTQYF.

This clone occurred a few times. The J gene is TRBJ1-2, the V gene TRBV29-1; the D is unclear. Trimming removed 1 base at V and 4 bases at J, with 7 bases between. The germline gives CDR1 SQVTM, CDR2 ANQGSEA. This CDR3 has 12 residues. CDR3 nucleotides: TGCAGCGTTGAAGGCGAGGGCTATGGCTACACCTTC. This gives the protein CSVEGEGYGYTF.

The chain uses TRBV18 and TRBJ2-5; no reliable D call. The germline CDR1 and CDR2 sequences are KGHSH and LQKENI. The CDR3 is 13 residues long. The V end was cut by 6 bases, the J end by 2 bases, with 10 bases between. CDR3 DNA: TGTGCCAGCTCCCCCGGGTCACAAGAGACCCAGTACTTC. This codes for CASSPGSQETQYF.

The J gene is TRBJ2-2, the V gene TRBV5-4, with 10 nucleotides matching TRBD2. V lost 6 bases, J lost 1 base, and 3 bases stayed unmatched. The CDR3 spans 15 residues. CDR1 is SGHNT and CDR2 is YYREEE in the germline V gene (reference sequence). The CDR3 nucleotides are TGTGCCAGCAAGAGGACTAGCGGGAACACCGGGGAGCTGTTTTTT. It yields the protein CASKRTSGNTGELFF. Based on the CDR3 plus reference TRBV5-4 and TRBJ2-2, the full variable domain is ETGVTQSPTHLIKTRGQQVTLRCSSQSGHNTVSWYQQALGQGPQFIFQYYREEENGRGNFPPRFSGLQFPNYSSELNVNALELDDSALYLCASKRTSGNTGELFFGEGSRLTVL.

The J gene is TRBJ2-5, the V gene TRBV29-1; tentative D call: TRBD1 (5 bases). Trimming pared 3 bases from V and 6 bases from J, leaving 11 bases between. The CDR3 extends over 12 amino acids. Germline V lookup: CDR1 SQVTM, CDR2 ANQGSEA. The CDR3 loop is CSVEADSKTQYF. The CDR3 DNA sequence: TGCAGCGTTGAGGCTGACAGCAAGACCCAGTACTTC. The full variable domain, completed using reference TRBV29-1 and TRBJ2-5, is SAVISQKPSRDICQRGTSLTIQCQVDSQVTMMFWYRQQPGQSLTLIATANQGSEATYESGFVIDKFPISRPNLTFSTLTVSNMSPEDSSIYLCSVEADSKTQYFGPGTRLLVL.

In DNA, the CDR3 is TGCAGCGTTGAAGATTTCCTTAGCGGGAAGGGGGATACGCAGTATTTT. As protein: CSVEDFLSGKGDTQYF. This chain connects TRBV29-1 to TRBJ2-3; 8 bases match TRBD2. V lost 0 bases to trimming and J lost 6 bases; unmatched junction nucleotides: 11. The CDR3 consists of 16 residues. Germline V gene sequence: CDR1 SQVTM, CDR2 ANQGSEA.

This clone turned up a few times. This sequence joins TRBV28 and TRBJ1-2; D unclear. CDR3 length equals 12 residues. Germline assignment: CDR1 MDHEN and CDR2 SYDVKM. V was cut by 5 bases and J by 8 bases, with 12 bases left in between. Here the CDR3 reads CASSLYRHGYTF. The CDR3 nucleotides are TGTGCCAGCAGTCTGTACAGACACGGCTACACCTTC.

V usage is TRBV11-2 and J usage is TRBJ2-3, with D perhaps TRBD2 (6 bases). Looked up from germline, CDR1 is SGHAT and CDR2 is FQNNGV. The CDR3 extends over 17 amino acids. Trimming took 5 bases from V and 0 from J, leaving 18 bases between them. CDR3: CASSPHVLAPSTDTQYF. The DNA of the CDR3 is TGTGCCAGCAGCCCTCACGTGCTAGCGCCTAGCACAGATACGCAGTATTTT. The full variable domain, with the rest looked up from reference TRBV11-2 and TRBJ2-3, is EAGVAQSPRYKIIEKRQSVAFWCNPISGHATLYWYQQILGQGPKLLIQFQNNGVVDDSQLPKDRFSAERLKGVDSTLKIQPAKLEDSAVYLCASSPHVLAPSTDTQYFGPGTRLTVL.

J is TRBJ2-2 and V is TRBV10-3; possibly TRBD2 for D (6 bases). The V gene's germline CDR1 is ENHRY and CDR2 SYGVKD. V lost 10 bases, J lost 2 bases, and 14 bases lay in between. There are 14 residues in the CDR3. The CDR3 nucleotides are TGTGCCACCAGGCCTAGCGTTAACACCGGGGAGCTGTTTTTT. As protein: CATRPSVNTGELFF.

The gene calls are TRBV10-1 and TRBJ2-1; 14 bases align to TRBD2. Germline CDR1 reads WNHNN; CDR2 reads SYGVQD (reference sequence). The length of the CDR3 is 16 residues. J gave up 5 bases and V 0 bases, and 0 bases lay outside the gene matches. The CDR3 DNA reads TGCGCCAGCAGTGAGTCGGGACTAGCGGGAGACAATGAGCAGTTCTTC. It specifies CASSESGLAGDNEQFF.

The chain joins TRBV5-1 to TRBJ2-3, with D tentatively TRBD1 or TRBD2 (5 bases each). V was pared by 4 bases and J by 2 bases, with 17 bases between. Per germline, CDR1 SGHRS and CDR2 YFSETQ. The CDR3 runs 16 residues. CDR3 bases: TGCGCCAGCAGCCCGGGCCCCTTAGGGACCACAGATACGCAGTATTTT. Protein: CASSPGPLGTTDTQYF.

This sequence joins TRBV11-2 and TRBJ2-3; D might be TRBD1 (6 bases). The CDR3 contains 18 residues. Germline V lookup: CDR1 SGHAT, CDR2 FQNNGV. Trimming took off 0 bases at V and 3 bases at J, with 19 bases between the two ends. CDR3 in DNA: TGTGCCAGCAGCTTAGATTCCGGGACAAAAAGTGGAACAGATACGCAGTATTTT. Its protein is CASSLDSGTKSGTDTQYF.

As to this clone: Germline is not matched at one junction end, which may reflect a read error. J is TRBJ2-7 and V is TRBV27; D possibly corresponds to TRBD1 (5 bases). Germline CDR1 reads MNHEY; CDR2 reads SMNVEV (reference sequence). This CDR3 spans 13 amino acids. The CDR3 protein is CASSLQGSSEQYF. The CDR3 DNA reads TGTGCCAGCAGTTTGCAGGGCTCCTCCGAGCAGTACTTC.

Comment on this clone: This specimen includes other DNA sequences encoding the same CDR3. The CDR3 protein is CSAGLLYEQYF. CDR3 bases: TGCAGTGCGGGTTTGCTCTACGAGCAGTACTTC. The chain combines TRBV20-1 with TRBJ2-7; no firm D call. Germline CDR1 DFQATT, CDR2 SNEGSKA (reference sequence). V was shortened by 6 bases and J by 3 bases, with 9 bases between the two germline ends. This CDR3 is built from 11 residues.

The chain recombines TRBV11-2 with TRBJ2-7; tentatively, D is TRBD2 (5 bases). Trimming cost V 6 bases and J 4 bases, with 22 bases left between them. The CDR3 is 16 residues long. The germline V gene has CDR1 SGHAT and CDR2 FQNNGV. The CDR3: CASSLKRLTSGYEQYF. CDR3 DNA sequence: TGTGCCAGCAGTTTGAAGCGACTAACTTCGGGATACGAGCAGTACTTC.

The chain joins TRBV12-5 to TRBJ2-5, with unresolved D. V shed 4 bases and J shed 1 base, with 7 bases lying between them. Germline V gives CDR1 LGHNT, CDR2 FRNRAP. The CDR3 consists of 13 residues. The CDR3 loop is CASGSSLQETQYF. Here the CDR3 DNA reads TGTGCTAGTGGTTCGAGCCTCCAAGAGACCCAGTACTTC.

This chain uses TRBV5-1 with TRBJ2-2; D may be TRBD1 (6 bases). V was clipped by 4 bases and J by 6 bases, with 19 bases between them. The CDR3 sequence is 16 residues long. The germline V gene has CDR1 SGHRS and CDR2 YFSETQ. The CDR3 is CASSQAYTGTPGELFF. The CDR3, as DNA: TGCGCCAGCAGCCAGGCCTATACAGGGACACCCGGGGAGCTGTTTTTT.

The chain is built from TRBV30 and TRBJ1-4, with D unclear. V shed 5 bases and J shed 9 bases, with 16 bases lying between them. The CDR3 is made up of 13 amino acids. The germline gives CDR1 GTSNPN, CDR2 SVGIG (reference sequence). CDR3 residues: CAWDYSSPKKLFF. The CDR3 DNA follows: TGTGCCTGGGACTACTCATCGCCTAAAAAACTGTTTTTT.

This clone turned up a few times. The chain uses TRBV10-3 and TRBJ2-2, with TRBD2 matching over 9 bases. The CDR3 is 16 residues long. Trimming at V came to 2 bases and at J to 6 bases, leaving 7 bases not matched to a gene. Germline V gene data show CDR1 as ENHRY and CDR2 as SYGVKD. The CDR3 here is CAISEVGSGSPGELFF. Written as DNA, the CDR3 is TGTGCCATCAGTGAGGTCGGTAGCGGGAGCCCCGGGGAGCTGTTTTTT.

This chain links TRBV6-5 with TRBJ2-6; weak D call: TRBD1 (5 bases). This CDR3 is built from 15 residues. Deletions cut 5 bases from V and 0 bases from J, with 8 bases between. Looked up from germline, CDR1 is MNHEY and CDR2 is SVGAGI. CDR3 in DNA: TGTGCCAGCAGTAGCACAGGCTCTGGGGCCAACGTCCTGACTTTC. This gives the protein CASSSTGSGANVLTF.

In DNA, the CDR3 is TGCGCCAGCAGCCTGACGAGAGGGAGGAACTCCTACGAGCAGTACTTC. It specifies CASSLTRGRNSYEQYF. The rearrangement links TRBV4-1 to TRBJ2-7; a possible D gene is TRBD2 (6 bases). V was trimmed by 4 bases and J by 0 bases, leaving 16 bases between them. CDR3 length: 16 residues. Germline CDR1 is MGHRA and CDR2 is YSYEKL.

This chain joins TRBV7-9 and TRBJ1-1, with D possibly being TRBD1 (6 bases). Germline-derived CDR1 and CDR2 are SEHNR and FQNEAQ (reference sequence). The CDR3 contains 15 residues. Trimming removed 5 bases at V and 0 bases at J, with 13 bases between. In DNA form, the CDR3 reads TGTGCCAGCAGCAACCAGGGGACGGTGAACACTGAAGCTTTCTTT. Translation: CASSNQGTVNTEAFF. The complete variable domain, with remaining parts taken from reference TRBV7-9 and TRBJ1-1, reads DTGVSQNPRHKITKRGQNVTFRCDPISEHNRLYWYRQTLGQGPEFLTYFQNEAQLEKSRLLSDRFSAERPKGSFSTLEIQRTEQGDSAMYLCASSNQGTVNTEAFFGQGTRLTVV.

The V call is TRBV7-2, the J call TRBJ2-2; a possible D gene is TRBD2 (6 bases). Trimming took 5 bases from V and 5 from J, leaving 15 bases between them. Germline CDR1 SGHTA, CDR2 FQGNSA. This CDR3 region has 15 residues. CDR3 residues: CASSLTSTFTGELFF. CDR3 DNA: TGTGCCAGCAGCCTTACTAGCACCTTTACCGGGGAGCTGTTTTTT.

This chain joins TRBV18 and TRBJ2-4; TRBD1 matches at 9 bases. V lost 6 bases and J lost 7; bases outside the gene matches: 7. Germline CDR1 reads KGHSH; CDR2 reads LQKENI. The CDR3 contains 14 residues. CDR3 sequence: CASSWTGESNIQYF. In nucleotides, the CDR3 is TGTGCCAGCTCTTGGACAGGGGAGTCGAACATTCAGTACTTC.

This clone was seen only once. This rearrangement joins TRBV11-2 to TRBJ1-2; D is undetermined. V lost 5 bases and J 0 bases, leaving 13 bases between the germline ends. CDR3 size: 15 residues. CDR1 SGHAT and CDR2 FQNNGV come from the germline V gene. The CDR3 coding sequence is TGTGCCAGCAGCGGCAGAGTTAGGGCTAACTATGGCTACACCTTC. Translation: CASSGRVRANYGYTF.